This T cell receptor (beta chain) derives from a study of neurological immune-mediated disorders. This clonotype was observed at least ten times. MiXCR was run by TCRdb on the 5' RACE reads, yielding one entry per CDR3 protein. This sample has tens of thousands of distinct CDR3 sequences; roughly 3.5% occur once, and the top ten carry just under 3%. The CDR3 totals 14 residues. Germline-derived CDR1 and CDR2 are MGHRA and YSYEKL. Trimming removed 0 bases from V and 7 bases from J, with 7 bases in between. The chain links TRBV4-1 to TRBJ1-6, with unresolved D. Sequencing was carried out using PBMCs. The sequence was obtained from a woman in her forties or fifties with multiple sclerosis. For the CDR3, the DNA is TGCGCCAGCAGCCAAGATTTAGCCAATTCACCCCTCCACTTT. Its protein product is CASSQDLANSPLHF.